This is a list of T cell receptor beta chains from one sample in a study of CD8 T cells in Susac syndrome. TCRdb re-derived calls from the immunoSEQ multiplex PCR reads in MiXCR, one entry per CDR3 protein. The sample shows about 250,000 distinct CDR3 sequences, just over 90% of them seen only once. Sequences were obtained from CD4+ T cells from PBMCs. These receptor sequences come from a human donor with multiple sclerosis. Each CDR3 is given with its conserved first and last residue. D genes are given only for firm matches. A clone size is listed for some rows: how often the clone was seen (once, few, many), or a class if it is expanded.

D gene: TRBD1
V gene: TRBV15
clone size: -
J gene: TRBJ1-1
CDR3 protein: CATKPGQVNTEAFF
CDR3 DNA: TGTGCCACCAAACCGGGACAGGTGAACACTGAAGCTTTCTTT

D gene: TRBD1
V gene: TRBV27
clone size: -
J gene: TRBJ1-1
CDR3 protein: CASSLRGDRVVNTEAFF
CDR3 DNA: TGTGCCAGCAGTTTACGAGGGGACAGGGTAGTGAACACTGAAGCTTTCTTT

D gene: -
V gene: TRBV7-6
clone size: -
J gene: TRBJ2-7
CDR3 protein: CASSFRTASEQYF
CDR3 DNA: TGTGCCAGCAGCTTCAGGACCGCTTCGGAGCAGTACTTC

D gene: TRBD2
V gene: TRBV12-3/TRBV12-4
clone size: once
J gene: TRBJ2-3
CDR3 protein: CASSRAGGPVDTQYF
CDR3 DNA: TGTGCCAGCAGCCGAGCGGGGGGGCCGGTCGATACGCAGTATTTT

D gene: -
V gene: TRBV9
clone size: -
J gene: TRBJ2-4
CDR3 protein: CASNFRTRAAKNIQYF
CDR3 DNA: TGTGCCAGCAACTTTAGGACACGCGCGGCCAAAAACATTCAGTACTTC

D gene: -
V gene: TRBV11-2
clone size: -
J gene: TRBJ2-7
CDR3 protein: CASSLGRNSLQYF
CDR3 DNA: TGTGCCAGCAGCCTTGGCAGGAACTCCTTGCAGTACTTC

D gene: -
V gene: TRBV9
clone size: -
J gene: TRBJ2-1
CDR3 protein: CASSVAAAFNEQFF
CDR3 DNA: TGTGCCAGCAGCGTAGCGGCAGCATTCAATGAGCAGTTCTTC

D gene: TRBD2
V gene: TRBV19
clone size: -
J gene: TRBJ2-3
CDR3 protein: CASSTLGTSGSTDTQYF
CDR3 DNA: TGTGCCAGTAGTACCCTAGGGACTAGCGGGAGCACAGATACGCAGTATTTT

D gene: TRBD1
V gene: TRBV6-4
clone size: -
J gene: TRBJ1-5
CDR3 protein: CASRTNRGGQPQHF
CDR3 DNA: TGTGCCAGCAGGACTAACAGGGGAGGTCAGCCCCAGCATTTT

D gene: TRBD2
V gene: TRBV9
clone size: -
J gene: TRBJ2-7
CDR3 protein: CASSGAGTSGYEQYF
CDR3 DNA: TGTGCCAGCAGCGGAGCCGGGACTAGCGGCTACGAGCAGTACTTC

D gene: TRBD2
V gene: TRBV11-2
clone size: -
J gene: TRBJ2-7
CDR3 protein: CASSPDPLAGVPIPSYEQYF
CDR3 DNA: TGTGCCAGCAGCCCCGACCCTCTAGCGGGGGTCCCGATTCCTTCCTACGAGCAGTACTTC

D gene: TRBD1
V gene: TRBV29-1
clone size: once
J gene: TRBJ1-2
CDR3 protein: CSVEVGQGASLYTF
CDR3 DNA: TGCAGCGTTGAAGTGGGACAGGGGGCAAGTCTCTACACCTTC

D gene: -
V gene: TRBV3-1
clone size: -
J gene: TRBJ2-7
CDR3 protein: CASSQGGDRLYEQYF
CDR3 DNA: TGTGCCAGCAGCCAAGGCGGGGATCGACTCTACGAGCAGTACTTC

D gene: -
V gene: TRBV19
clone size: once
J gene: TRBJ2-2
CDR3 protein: CASSTPLRQFANTGELFF
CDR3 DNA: TGTGCCAGTAGTACTCCTCTAAGACAGTTCGCGAACACCGGGGAGCTGTTTTTT

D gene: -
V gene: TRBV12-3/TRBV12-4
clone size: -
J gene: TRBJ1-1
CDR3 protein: CASSLVAGMNTEAFF
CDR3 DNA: TGTGCCAGCAGTTTAGTTGCAGGGATGAACACTGAAGCTTTCTTT

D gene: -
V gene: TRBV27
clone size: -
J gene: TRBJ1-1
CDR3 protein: CASSDQLNTEAFF
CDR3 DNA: TGTGCCAGCAGCGATCAGTTGAACACTGAAGCTTTCTTT

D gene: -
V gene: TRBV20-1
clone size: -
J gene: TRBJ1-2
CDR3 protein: CSARTRSAGAEGYTF
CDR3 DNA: TGCAGTGCGCGGACACGTTCCGCCGGGGCTGAGGGCTACACCTTC

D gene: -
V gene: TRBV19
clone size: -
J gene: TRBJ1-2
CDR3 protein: CASSTPGPLILYTF
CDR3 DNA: TGTGCCAGTAGTACGCCGGGACCCTTAATCCTCTACACCTTC

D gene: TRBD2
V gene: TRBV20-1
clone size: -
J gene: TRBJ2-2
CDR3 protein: CSARSGRGGSGELFF
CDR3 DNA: TGCAGTGCTAGGAGCGGGAGGGGCGGTTCCGGGGAGCTGTTTTTT

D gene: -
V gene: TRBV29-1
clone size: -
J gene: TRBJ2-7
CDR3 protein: CSGGSTYEQYF
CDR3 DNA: TGCAGCGGCGGGTCGACCTACGAGCAGTACTTC

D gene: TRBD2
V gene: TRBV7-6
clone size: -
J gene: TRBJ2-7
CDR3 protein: CASSSSGLAGLSYEQYF
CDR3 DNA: TGTGCCAGCAGCTCCTCGGGACTAGCGGGGCTATCCTACGAGCAGTACTTC

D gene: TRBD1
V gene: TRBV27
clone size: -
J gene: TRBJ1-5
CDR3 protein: CASSLIGTGNQPQHF
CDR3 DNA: TGTGCCAGCAGTTTAATCGGGACAGGGAATCAGCCCCAGCATTTT

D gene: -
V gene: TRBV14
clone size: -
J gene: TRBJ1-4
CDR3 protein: CASSQDLRSELFF
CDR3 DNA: TGTGCCAGCAGCCAAGATCTCCGAAGCGAACTGTTTTTT

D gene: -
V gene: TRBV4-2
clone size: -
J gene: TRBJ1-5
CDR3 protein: CASSQGGTASNQPQHF
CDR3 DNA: TGTGCCAGCAGCCAAGGGGGGACGGCAAGCAATCAGCCCCAGCATTTT

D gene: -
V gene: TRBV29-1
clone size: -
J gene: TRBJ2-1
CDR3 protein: CSVEEIVYEQFF
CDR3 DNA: TGCAGCGTTGAAGAGATCGTCTATGAGCAGTTCTTC

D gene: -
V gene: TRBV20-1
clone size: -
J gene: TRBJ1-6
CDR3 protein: CSAPSRESSRSSYNSPLHF
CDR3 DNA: TGCAGTGCACCCAGTAGGGAGTCCTCACGGAGCTCCTATAATTCACCCCTCCACTTT

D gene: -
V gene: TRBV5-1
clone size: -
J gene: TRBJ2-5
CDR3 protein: CASRGIQPGRETQYF
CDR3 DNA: TGCGCCAGCAGAGGGATTCAACCCGGCCGAGAGACCCAGTACTTC

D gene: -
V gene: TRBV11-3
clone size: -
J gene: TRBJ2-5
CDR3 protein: CASRPGQFQETQYF
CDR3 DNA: TGTGCCAGCAGACCCGGACAGTTCCAAGAGACCCAGTACTTC

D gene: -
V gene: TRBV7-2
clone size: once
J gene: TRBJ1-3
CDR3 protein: CASSLEASGNTIYF
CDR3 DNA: TGTGCCAGCAGCTTAGAGGCCTCTGGAAACACCATATATTTT

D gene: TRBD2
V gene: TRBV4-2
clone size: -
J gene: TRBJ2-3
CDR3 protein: CASSQATAGGTDTQYF
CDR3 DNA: TGTGCCAGCAGCCAAGCGACAGCGGGGGGCACAGATACGCAGTATTTT

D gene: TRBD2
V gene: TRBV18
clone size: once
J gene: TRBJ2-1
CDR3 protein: CASSPASGRRNEQFF
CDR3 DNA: TGTGCCAGCTCACCTGCTAGCGGGAGGCGAAATGAGCAGTTCTTC

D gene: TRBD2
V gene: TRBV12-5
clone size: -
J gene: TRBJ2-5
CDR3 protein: CASGLGIRLAGGGETQYF
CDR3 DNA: TGTGCTAGTGGTTTGGGCATAAGACTAGCGGGGGGCGGGGAGACCCAGTACTTC

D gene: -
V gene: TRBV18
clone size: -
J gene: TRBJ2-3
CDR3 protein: CASSPLAADTQYF
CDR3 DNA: TGTGCCAGCTCACCACTCGCTGCAGATACGCAGTATTTT

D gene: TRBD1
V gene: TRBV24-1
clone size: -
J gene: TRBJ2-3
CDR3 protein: CATSDPGQPTDTQYF
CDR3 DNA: TGTGCCACCAGTGACCCGGGACAGCCCACAGATACGCAGTATTTT

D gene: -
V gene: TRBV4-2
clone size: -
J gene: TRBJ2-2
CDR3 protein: CASSQEAQTASNTGELFF
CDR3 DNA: TGTGCCAGCAGCCAAGAAGCACAGACCGCTTCGAACACCGGGGAGCTGTTTTTT

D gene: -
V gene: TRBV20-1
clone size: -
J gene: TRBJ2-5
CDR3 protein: CSARDQRGRETQYF
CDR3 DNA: TGCAGTGCTAGAGATCAGAGGGGCCGAGAGACCCAGTACTTC

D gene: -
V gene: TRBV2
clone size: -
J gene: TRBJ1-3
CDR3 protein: CASTTEIGNTIYF
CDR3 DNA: TGTGCCAGCACGACAGAAATTGGAAACACCATATATTTT

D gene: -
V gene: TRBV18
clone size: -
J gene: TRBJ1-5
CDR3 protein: CASSPEGSNQPQHF
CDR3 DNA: TGTGCCAGCTCACCAGAGGGGAGCAATCAGCCCCAGCATTTT

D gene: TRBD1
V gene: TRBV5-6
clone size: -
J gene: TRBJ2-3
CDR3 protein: CASSRTGSFSSTDTQYF
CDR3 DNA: TGTGCCAGCAGCAGGACAGGGAGTTTCAGCAGCACAGATACGCAGTATTTT

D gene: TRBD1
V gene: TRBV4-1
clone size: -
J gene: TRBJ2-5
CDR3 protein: CASSQDLGTGQETQYF
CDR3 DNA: TGCGCCAGCAGCCAAGATCTCGGGACAGGGCAAGAGACCCAGTACTTC

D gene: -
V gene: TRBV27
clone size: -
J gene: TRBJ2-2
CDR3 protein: CASSRGQRVGELFF
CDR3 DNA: TGTGCCAGCAGTAGGGGTCAGCGCGTCGGGGAGCTGTTTTTT

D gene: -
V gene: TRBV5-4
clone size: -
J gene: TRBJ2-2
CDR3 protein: CASSLVGYTGELFF
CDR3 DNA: TGTGCCAGCAGCTTGGTGGGGTACACCGGGGAGCTGTTTTTT

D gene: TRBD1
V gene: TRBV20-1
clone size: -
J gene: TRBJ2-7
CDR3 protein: CSADRVSYEQYF
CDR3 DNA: TGCAGTGCTGACAGGGTCTCCTACGAGCAGTACTTC

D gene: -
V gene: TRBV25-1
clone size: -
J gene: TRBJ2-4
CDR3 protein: CASSGFFGTEENIQYF
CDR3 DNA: TGTGCCAGCAGTGGCTTTTTTGGGACCGAGGAAAACATTCAGTACTTC

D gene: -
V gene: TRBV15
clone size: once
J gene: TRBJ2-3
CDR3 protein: CATSSDWGSNSDTQYF
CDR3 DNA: TGTGCCACCAGCAGTGACTGGGGTTCGAATTCAGATACGCAGTATTTT

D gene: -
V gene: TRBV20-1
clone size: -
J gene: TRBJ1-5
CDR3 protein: CSAQVDSSVSNQPQHF
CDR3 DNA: TGCAGTGCTCAAGTGGACAGTAGTGTGAGCAATCAGCCCCAGCATTTT

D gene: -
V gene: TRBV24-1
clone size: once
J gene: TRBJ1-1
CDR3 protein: CATGGGPGTEAFF
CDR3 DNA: TGTGCCACCGGGGGGGGCCCGGGCACTGAAGCTTTCTTT

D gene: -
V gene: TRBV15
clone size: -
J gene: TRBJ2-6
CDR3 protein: CATSREWGSGANVLTF
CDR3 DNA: TGTGCCACCAGCAGAGAGTGGGGCTCTGGGGCCAACGTCCTGACTTTC

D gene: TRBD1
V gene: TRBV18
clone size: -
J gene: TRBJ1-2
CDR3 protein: CASSPNTAGTGYGYTF
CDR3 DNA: TGTGCCAGCTCACCTAACACAGCCGGGACAGGCTATGGCTACACCTTC

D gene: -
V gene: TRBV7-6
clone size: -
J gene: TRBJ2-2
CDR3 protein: CASTRLGAQVGELFF
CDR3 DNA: TGTGCCAGCACCCGCTTGGGGGCGCAGGTCGGGGAGCTGTTTTTT

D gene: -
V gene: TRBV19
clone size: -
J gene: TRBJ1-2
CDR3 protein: CASSMVGRAWDGYTF
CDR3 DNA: TGTGCCAGTAGTATGGTGGGCCGGGCTTGGGATGGCTACACCTTC

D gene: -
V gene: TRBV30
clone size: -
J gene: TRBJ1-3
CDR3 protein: CAWSSENTIYF
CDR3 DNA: TGTGCCTGGAGTTCTGAAAACACCATATATTTT

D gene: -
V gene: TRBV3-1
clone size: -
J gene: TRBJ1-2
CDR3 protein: CASSQEGVANYGYTF
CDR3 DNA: TGTGCCAGCAGCCAAGAGGGGGTGGCGAACTATGGCTACACCTTC

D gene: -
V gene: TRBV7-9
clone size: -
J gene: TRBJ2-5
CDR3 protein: CASKHPGETQYF
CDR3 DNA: TGTGCCAGCAAGCACCCTGGGGAGACCCAGTACTTC